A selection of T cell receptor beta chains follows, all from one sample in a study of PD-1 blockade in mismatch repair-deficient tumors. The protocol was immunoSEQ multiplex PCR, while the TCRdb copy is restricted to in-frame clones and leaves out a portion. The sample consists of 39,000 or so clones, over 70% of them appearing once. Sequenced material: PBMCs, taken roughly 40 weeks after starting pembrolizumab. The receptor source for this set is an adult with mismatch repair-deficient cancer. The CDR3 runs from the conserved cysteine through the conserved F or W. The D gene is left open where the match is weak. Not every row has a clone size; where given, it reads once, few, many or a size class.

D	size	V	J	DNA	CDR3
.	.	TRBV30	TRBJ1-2	TGTGCCTGGAGTAAGGCGGGGGACTATGGCTACACCTTC	CAWSKAGDYGYTF
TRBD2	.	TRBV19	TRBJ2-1	TGTGCCAGTAGGTCAGGCGGGAGTCTTCCTGAGCAGTTCTTC	CASRSGGSLPEQFF
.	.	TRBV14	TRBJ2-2	TGTGCCAGCAGCCAAGATGTAAACAGTCTTAACACCGGGGAGCTGTTTTTT	CASSQDVNSLNTGELFF
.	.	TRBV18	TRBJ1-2	TGTGCCAGCTCACCACCGCTCGGGACACACTATGGCTACACCTTC	CASSPPLGTHYGYTF
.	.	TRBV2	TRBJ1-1	TGTGCCAGCCTAGGGACACCCGACACTGAAGCTTTCTTT	CASLGTPDTEAFF
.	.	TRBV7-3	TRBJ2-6	TGTGCCAGCAGCTTAACCGTTGGGGGCTCCGGGGCCAACGTCCTGACTTTC	CASSLTVGGSGANVLTF
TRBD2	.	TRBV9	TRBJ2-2	TGTGCCAGCAGCGTAGGCGCGGGAGCGTACACCGGGGAGCTGTTTTTT	CASSVGAGAYTGELFF
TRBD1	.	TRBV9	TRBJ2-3	TGTGCCAGCAGCGTAGCCCTCGGGACAGCAGATACGCAGTATTTT	CASSVALGTADTQYF
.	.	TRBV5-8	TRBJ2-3	TGTGCCAGCAGCTTGGCATTAGATACGCAGTATTTT	CASSLALDTQYF
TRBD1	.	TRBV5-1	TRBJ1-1	TGCGCCAGCAGCCCGGAGGGACAGGGTCGGTCTGAAGCTTTCTTT	CASSPEGQGRSEAFF
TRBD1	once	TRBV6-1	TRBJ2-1	TGTGCCAGCAGTGAAGCCAGGGACAGGGGTCCATCCTACAATGAGCAGTTCTTC	CASSEARDRGPSYNEQFF
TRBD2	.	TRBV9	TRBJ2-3	TGTGCCAGCAGCCGGGGACTACCTGTGACAGATACGCAGTATTTT	CASSRGLPVTDTQYF
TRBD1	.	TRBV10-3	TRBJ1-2	TGTGCCATCAGGTCCTCGGCGGGACAGGGGGAGTTTGGCTACACCTTC	CAIRSSAGQGEFGYTF
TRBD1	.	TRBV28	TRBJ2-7	TGTGCCAGCAGTTTTAGTAGGCAGGGGGTCATCTTAAGCTCCTACGAGCAGTACTTC	CASSFSRQGVILSSYEQYF
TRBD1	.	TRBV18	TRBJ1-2	TGTGCCAGCTCACCAAGTCAACAGGGGGCGAGTGGCTACACCTTC	CASSPSQQGASGYTF
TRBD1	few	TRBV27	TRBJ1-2	TGTGCCAGCAGTGGTAACAGGGGGCGCCGGGGTGGCTACACCTTC	CASSGNRGRRGGYTF
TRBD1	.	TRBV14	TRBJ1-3	TGTGCCAGCAGGAAGACAGGGAGTAACACCATATATTTT	CASRKTGSNTIYF
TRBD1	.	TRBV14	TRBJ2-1	TGTGCCAGCAGCCGAGACAGGGGGCCGAGGAATGAGCAGTTCTTC	CASSRDRGPRNEQFF
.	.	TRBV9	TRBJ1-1	TGTGCCAGCAGCGCAACCCCGGGACAAGGGGGACACTGGGCTGAAGCTTTCTTT	CASSATPGQGGHWAEAFF
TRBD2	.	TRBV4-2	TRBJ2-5	TGTGCCAGCAGCCAAGATCCGTGGGGACTAGCGGGAGAAGGTGGAGAGACCCAGTACTTC	CASSQDPWGLAGEGGETQYF
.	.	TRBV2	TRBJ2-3	TGTGCCAGCAGTCTAAACTCGAGAACAGATACGCAGTATTTT	CASSLNSRTDTQYF
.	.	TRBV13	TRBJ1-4	TGTGCCAGCAGCTTAGTCAAAGGCGGAAAACTGTTTTTT	CASSLVKGGKLFF